This TCR beta chain is drawn from a study of cytomegalovirus exposure and HLA in healthy donors. The germline V gene encodes CDR1 MNHEY and CDR2 SMNVEV (reference sequence). This CDR3 comprises 13 residues. The V gene lost 7 bases and the J gene lost 8 bases, with 15 bases spanning the gap. TCRdb's copy holds only in-frame clones and misses some; the assay was immunoSEQ multiplex PCR. The sample holds about 330,000 clones, around 86% seen once. This receptor was taken from a woman under 30 in good health and CMV-seronegative. Sequencing used PBMCs. The rearrangement joins TRBV27 to TRBJ2-1; D might be TRBD2 (6 bases). The CDR3 loop is CASNLGGGDEQFF. The CDR3 DNA reads TGTGCCAGCAATTTGGGCGGCGGGGATGAGCAGTTCTTC.